Here is one TCR beta chain with its context. The J segment lost 14 bases and the V segment lost 4 bases, leaving 6 bases of the junction unmatched. Germline lookup yields CDR1 SQVTM and CDR2 ANQGSEA. The CDR3 consists of 11 residues. The data stem from a study of cytomegalovirus exposure and HLA in healthy donors. Some clones are missing from TCRdb's copy, which holds only in-frame ones; the method was immunoSEQ multiplex PCR. The sample records about 130,000 clones, 95% to 96% being singletons. This sequence joins TRBV29-1 and TRBJ2-1; 9 nucleotides match TRBD1. This sequence originates from a man between 18 and 35 years old in good health and CMV-seronegative. Sequences were obtained from PBMCs. CDR3 DNA sequence: TGCAGCGTTGGACAACAGGGGGCGAAGTTCTTC. Protein: CSVGQQGAKFF.